Described below is a single TCR beta chain sequence and its context. The CDR3 is 15 amino acids. The V gene's germline CDR1 is MNHNS and CDR2 SASEGT. Trimming removed 5 bases at V and 7 bases at J, with 17 bases between. This record belongs to a study of glioma-infiltrating T cells after dendritic cell vaccination. Some clones are missing from TCRdb's copy, which holds only in-frame ones; the method was immunoSEQ multiplex PCR. The sample contains about 100,000 clones, around 80% of which appear only once. The time point was: after dendritic cell vaccination, including at tumor progression/relapse. J is TRBJ2-2 and V is TRBV6-1; D might be TRBD2 (6 bases). Sequenced here: blood, sampled after dendritic cell vaccination. The TCR originated in a human donor with glioblastoma. The CDR3 DNA follows: TGTGCCAGCAGTTTAGGGACTCCTGAGTACGGGGAGCTGTTTTTT. Its protein product is CASSLGTPEYGELFF.